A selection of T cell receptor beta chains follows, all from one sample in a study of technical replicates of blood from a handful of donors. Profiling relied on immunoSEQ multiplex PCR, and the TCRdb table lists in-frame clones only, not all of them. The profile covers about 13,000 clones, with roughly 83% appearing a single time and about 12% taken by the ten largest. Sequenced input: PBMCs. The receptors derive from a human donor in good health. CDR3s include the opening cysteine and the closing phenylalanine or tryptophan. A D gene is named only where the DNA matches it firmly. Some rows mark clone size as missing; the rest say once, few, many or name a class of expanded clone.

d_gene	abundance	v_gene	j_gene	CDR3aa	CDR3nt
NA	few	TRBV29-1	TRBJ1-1	CSAPASGTFNTEAFF	TGCAGCGCCCCCGCATCCGGGACATTTAACACTGAAGCTTTCTTT
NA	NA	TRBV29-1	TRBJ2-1	CSGRKNNEQFF	TGCAGCGGCAGAAAGAACAATGAGCAGTTCTTC
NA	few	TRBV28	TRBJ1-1	CASSWEQGRAFF	TGTGCCAGCAGTTGGGAACAGGGAAGAGCTTTCTTT
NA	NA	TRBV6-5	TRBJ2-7	CASSYSTDPYYEQYF	TGTGCCAGCAGTTACTCGACTGACCCTTACTACGAGCAGTACTTC
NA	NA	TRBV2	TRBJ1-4	CATTLQGNKLFF	TGTGCCACCACTTTACAGGGCAACAAACTGTTTTTT
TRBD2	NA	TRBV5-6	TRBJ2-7	CASSLGLAGDEQYF	TGTGCCAGCAGCTTGGGACTAGCGGGAGACGAGCAGTACTTC
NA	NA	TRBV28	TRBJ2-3	CASSFPGDSPPGQYF	TGTGCCAGCAGTTTCCCCGGGGACTCCCCCCCCGGGCAGTATTTT
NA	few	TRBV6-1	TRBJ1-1	CASSEAAEGYTEAFF	TGTGCCAGCAGTGAGGCCGCGGAGGGGTACACTGAAGCTTTCTTT
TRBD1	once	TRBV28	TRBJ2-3	CASSGAGQGPTDTQYF	TGTGCCAGCAGTGGGGCGGGACAGGGGCCCACAGATACGCAGTATTTT
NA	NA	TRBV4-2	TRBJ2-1	CASSPRLEDEQFF	TGTGCCAGCAGCCCCCGACTAGAGGATGAGCAGTTCTTC
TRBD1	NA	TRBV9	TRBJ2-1	CASSTQTGTGSYNEQFF	TGTGCCAGCAGCACCCAGACCGGGACAGGGTCTTACAATGAGCAGTTCTTC
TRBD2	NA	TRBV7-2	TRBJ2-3	CASSLARSGAPSTDTQYF	TGTGCCAGCAGCTTAGCCCGGAGCGGGGCCCCTAGCACAGATACGCAGTATTTT
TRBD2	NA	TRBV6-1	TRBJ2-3	CASSEASGSPDTQYF	TGTGCCAGCAGTGAAGCTAGCGGGAGCCCAGATACGCAGTATTTT
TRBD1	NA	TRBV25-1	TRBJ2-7	CASSTGTGAFGEQYF	TGTGCCAGCAGTACCGGGACAGGGGCCTTCGGCGAGCAGTACTTC
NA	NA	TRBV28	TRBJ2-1	CASSLISDSLSYNEQFF	TGTGCCAGCAGTTTAATTTCCGACAGTCTCTCCTACAATGAGCAGTTCTTC
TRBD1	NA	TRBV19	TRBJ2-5	CASSWTGRKETQYF	TGTGCCAGTAGTTGGACAGGGAGAAAAGAGACCCAGTACTTC
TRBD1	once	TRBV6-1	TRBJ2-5	CASNPQGARQETQYF	TGTGCCAGCAACCCACAGGGGGCTCGGCAAGAGACCCAGTACTTC
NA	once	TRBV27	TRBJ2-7	CASSQNYEQYF	TGTGCCAGCAGCCAGAACTACGAGCAGTACTTC
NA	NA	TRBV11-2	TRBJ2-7	CASSPTVEQYF	TGTGCCAGCAGCCCAACAGTTGAGCAGTACTTC
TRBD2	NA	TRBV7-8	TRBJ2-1	CASSLARSGSYKNEQFF	TGTGCCAGCAGCTTAGCGCGAAGCGGGAGCTATAAGAATGAGCAGTTCTTC
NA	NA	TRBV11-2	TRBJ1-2	CASSRTGLYYGYTF	TGTGCCAGCAGCCGAACGGGACTTTACTATGGCTACACCTTC
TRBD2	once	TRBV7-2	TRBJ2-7	CASSSTSGRGYEQYF	TGTGCCAGCAGCTCAACTAGCGGGAGGGGCTACGAGCAGTACTTC
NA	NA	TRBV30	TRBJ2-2	CAWSAPYGTGELFF	TGTGCCTGGAGTGCGCCCTACGGGACCGGGGAGCTGTTTTTT
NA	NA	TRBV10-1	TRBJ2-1	CASSFGRGNEQFF	TGCGCCAGCAGCTTCGGCCGAGGGAATGAGCAGTTCTTC
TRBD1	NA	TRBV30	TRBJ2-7	CAWTPGQGSHEQYF	TGTGCCTGGACCCCAGGACAGGGATCTCACGAGCAGTACTTC
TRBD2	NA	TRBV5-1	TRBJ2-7	CASSQGLAGASYEQYF	TGCGCCAGCAGCCAGGGACTAGCGGGAGCCTCCTACGAGCAGTACTTC
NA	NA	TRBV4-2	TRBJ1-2	CASSQEEGIYGYTF	TGTGCCAGCAGCCAGGAAGAGGGCATCTATGGCTACACCTTC
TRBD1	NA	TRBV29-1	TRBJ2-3	CSVETQGPTDTQYF	TGCAGCGTTGAGACACAGGGGCCCACAGATACGCAGTATTTT
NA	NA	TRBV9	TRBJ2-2	CASSVDTGPNTGELFF	TGTGCCAGCAGCGTGGACACGGGCCCGAACACCGGGGAGCTGTTTTTT
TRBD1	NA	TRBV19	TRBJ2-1	CASRGQVSSYNEQFF	TGTGCCAGTAGGGGACAGGTTAGCTCCTACAATGAGCAGTTCTTC
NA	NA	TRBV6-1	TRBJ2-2	CATETGKNTGELFF	TGTGCCACCGAAACAGGGAAGAACACCGGGGAGCTGTTTTTT
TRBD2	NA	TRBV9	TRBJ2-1	CASSAPGGVAGDPEYNEQFF	TGTGCCAGCAGCGCCCCGGGCGGAGTAGCGGGAGATCCAGAATACAATGAGCAGTTCTTC
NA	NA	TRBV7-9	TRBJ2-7	CASSLLSGPYEQYF	TGTGCCAGCAGCTTACTTAGCGGACCCTACGAGCAGTACTTC
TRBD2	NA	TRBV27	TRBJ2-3	CASRTSGRRVDTQYF	TGTGCCAGCAGGACTAGCGGGAGGAGGGTAGATACGCAGTATTTT
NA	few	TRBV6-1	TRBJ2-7	CASSEGHPGGFLAGSSYEQYF	TGTGCCAGCAGTGAAGGGCATCCAGGGGGCTTCCTAGCGGGGAGCTCCTACGAGCAGTACTTC
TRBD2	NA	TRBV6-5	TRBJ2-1	CASSYSEREIYNEQFF	TGTGCCAGCAGTTACTCGGAGCGGGAGATCTACAATGAGCAGTTCTTC
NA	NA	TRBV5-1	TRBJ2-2	CASSPGANTGELFF	TGCGCCAGCAGCCCGGGGGCGAACACCGGGGAGCTGTTTTTT